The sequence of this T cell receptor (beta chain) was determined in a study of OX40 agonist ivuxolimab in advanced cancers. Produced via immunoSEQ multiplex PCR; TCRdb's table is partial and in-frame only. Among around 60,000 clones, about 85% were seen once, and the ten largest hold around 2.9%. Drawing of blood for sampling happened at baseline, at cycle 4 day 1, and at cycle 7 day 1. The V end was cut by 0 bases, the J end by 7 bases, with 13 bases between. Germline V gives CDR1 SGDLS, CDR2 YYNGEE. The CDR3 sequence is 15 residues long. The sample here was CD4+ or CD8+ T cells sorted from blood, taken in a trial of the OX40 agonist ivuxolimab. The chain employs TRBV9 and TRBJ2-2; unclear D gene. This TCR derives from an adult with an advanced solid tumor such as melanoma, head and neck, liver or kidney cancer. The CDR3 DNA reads TGTGCCAGCAGCGTAGGGGCCCACCCGGACGGGGAGCTGTTTTTT. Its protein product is CASSVGAHPDGELFF.